The 10 T cell receptor beta chains below were found in one sample sequenced in a study of T cell clones after liver transplantation. Using immunoSEQ multiplex PCR, the repertoire was profiled, and TCRdb retains in-frame clones only, with some absent. The data contain about 33,000 clones, about 94% of them singletons. This specimen was CD8+ T cells from blood, taken 12 months after liver transplant. These receptors all stem from a human patient who received a liver transplant. The graft donor may account for some of the T cells.

The V gene is TRBV7-9, the J gene TRBJ1-2; TRBD1 matches at 9 bases. The length of the CDR3 is 15 residues. Germline CDR1 SEHNR, CDR2 FQNEAQ (reference sequence). Trimming cost V 1 base and J 8 bases; bases outside gene matches: 8. For the CDR3, the DNA is TGTGCCAGCAGCTTAGAGACAGGGGGAACGCAGGGCTACACCTTC. As protein: CASSLETGGTQGYTF.

J is TRBJ2-7 and V is TRBV7-9, with 9 bases that match TRBD1. CDR1 is SEHNR, CDR2 FQNEAQ, per germline (reference sequence). The J segment lost 4 bases and the V segment lost 8 bases, leaving 0 bases of the junction unmatched. CDR3 length: 11 amino acids. The CDR3 bases are TGTGCCAGCGGACAGGGGTACGAGCAGTACTTC. It translates to CASGQGYEQYF.

This sequence joins TRBV5-1 and TRBJ2-7; 7 bases align to TRBD1. Unmatched junction bases numbered 2, after V lost 5 bases and J lost 0 bases. The length of the CDR3 is 13 residues. Germline CDR1 reads SGHRS; CDR2 reads YFSETQ. The CDR3: CASRWDSSYEQYF. CDR3 in DNA: TGCGCCAGCAGGTGGGACAGCTCCTACGAGCAGTACTTC.

The V call is TRBV7-9, the J call TRBJ2-5, with 12 bases aligning to TRBD2. CDR1 and CDR2 from the germline V gene are SEHNR and FQNEAQ (reference sequence). The CDR3 contains 16 residues. After removal of 2 bases from V and 5 bases from J, the junction contained 6 bases not matched to a gene. The CDR3 region is CASSLLAGGPGETQYF. In DNA form, the CDR3 reads TGTGCCAGCAGCTTACTAGCGGGAGGGCCGGGGGAGACCCAGTACTTC.

This rearrangement joins TRBV13 to TRBJ1-4, with D perhaps matching TRBD1 (5 bases). Between the trimmed V and J ends, which lost 7 bases and 4 bases, there was a span of 16 bases. Germline CDR1 reads PRHDT; CDR2 reads FYEKMQ (reference sequence). This CDR3 contains 15 residues. In DNA form, the CDR3 reads TGTGCCAGCACGGGACCAGGTTGGGGTAATGAAAAACTGTTTTTT. Translating gives CASTGPGWGNEKLFF.

V usage is TRBV21-1 and J usage is TRBJ1-1; the table's D call TRBD1 went unverified against the DNA. TRBV21-1 is deemed a pseudogene. This CDR3 contains 13 residues. This CDR3 reads CASSTCYYRGAFF. For the CDR3, the DNA is TGTGCCAGCAGCACTTGCTATTACAGGGGGGCTTTCTTT.

This sequence joins TRBV9 and TRBJ2-7; no firm D call. The V end was cut by 4 bases, the J end by 4 bases, with 12 bases between. The CDR3 is 13 residues long. CDR1 is SGDLS and CDR2 is YYNGEE in the germline V gene. CDR3 protein: CASSKTPHYEQYF. CDR3 nucleotides: TGTGCCAGCAGCAAAACACCCCATTACGAGCAGTACTTC.

This clone was seen more than once but under ten times. This rearrangement joins TRBV28 to TRBJ2-2; no clear D. There are 16 residues in the CDR3. Per the germline V gene, CDR1 is MDHEN and CDR2 is SYDVKM. With 1 base removed from V and 0 bases from J, the gap between germline ends came to 9 bases. CDR3 loop: CASSLLVHSNTGELFF. The CDR3 coding sequence is TGTGCCAGCAGTTTATTAGTACACTCGAACACCGGGGAGCTGTTTTTT.

CDR3 loop: CASTWGEGDTEAFF. For the CDR3, the DNA is TGTGCCAGTACCTGGGGGGAGGGTGACACTGAAGCTTTCTTT. This rearrangement joins TRBV19 to TRBJ1-1, with D possibly being TRBD1 (5 bases). CDR1 is LNHDA, CDR2 SQIVND, per germline (reference sequence). The CDR3 loop spans 14 amino acids. V shed 7 bases and J shed 3 bases, with 15 bases lying between them.

This chain uses TRBV27 with TRBJ2-1; no clear D gene. The CDR3 covers 13 residues. Germline loops: CDR1 MNHEY, CDR2 SMNVEV (reference sequence). V gave up 6 bases and J gave up 4 bases, with 10 bases separating them. CDR3 DNA sequence: TGTGCCAGCAGCTCCTACCAGTACAATGAGCAGTTCTTC. This encodes CASSSYQYNEQFF.